This T cell receptor beta chain was identified during a study of OX40 agonist ivuxolimab in advanced cancers. Study in general: Prior anti-PD-1, anti-PD-L1 or anti-CTLA-4 therapy did not bar entry, and less than 50% had some.

Germline V gene sequence: CDR1 LNHDA, CDR2 SQIVND (reference sequence). CDR3 length equals 13 residues. Trimming removed 3 bases at V and 4 bases at J, with 7 bases between. This clone was detected once. The antigen remains undetermined. Study-wide findings and caveats: Low normalized T-cell clonal expansion was also seen in some nonresponders.

Blood specimens came from baseline, cycle 4 day 1, and cycle 7 day 1. Method: immunoSEQ multiplex PCR; TCRdb's copy keeps in-frame clones and lacks some. The data contain fewer than 110,000 clones, approximately 90% of them singletons. This clonotype was obtained from an adult with an advanced solid tumor such as melanoma, head and neck, liver or kidney cancer. Sequencing used CD4+ or CD8+ T cells sorted from blood, obtained in a trial of the OX40 agonist ivuxolimab. V gene TRBV19 combines with J gene TRBJ2-1; D remains unclear. DNA for the CDR3: TGTGCCAGTAGTATCCTCTTATACAATGAGCAGTTCTTC. Its protein is CASSILLYNEQFF.